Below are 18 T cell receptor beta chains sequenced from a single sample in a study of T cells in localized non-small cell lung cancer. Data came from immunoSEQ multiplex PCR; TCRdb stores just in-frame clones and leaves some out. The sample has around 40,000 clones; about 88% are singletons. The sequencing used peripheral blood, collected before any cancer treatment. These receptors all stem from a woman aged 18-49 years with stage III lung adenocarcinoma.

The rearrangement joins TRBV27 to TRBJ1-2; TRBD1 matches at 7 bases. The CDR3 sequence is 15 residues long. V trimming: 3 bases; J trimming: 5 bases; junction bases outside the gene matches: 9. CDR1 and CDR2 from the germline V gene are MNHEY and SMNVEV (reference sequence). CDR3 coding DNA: TGTGCCAGCAGTTTCCGTGGACAGGTATGGTATGGCTACACCTTC. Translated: CASSFRGQVWYGYTF.

The CDR3 is CAWRGQGVGSPLHF. The CDR3 coding sequence is TGTGCCTGGAGGGGACAGGGAGTAGGGTCACCCCTCCACTTT. This chain joins TRBV30 and TRBJ1-6; 9 bases match TRBD1. In germline, CDR1 is GTSNPN, CDR2 SVGIG (reference sequence). V gave up 3 bases and J gave up 10 bases; unmatched junction bases: 7. The CDR3 is made up of 14 amino acids.

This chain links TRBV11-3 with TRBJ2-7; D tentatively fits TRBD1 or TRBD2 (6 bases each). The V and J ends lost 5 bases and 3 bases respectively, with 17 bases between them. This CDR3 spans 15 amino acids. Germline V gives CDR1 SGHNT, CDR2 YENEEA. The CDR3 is CASSLMTGGDYEQYF. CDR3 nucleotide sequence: TGTGCCAGCAGCCTTATGACAGGCGGGGACTACGAGCAGTACTTC.

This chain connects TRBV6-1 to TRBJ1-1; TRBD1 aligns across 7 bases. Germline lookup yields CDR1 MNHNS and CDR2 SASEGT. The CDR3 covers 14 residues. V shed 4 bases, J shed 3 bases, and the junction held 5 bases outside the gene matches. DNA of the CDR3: TGTGCCAGCAGTGCACAGGGGCCTGACACTGAAGCTTTCTTT. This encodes CASSAQGPDTEAFF.

CDR3 coding DNA: TGTGCCAGCAGTGAGAGGACTAGCGGGGGAATAAGGGGAGATACGCAGTATTTT. This encodes CASSERTSGGIRGDTQYF. The chain recombines TRBV6-1 with TRBJ2-3; TRBD2 agrees at 13 bases. CDR3 length: 18 amino acids. V gave up 3 bases and J gave up 5 bases; unmatched junction bases: 11. Germline V CDR1 and CDR2: MNHNS, SASEGT.

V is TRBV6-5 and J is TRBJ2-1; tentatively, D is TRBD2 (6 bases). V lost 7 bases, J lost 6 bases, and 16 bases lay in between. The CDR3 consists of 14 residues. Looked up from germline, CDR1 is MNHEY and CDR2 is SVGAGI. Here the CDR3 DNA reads TGTGCCAGCACCGCGACTAGGGTCGGCAATGAGCAGTTCTTC. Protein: CASTATRVGNEQFF.

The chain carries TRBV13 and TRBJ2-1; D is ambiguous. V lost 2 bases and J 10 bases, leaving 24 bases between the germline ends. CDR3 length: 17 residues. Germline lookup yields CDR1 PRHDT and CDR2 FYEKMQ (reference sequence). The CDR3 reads CASSLLGVQLQSREQFF. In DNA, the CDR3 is TGTGCCAGCAGCTTATTAGGCGTGCAGCTCCAATCCAGGGAGCAGTTCTTC. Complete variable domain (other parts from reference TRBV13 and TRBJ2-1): AAGVIQSPRHLIKEKRETATLKCYPIPRHDTVYWYQQGPGQDPQFLISFYEKMQSDKGSIPDRFSAQQFSDYHSELNMSSLELGDSALYFCASSLLGVQLQSREQFFGPGTRLTVL.

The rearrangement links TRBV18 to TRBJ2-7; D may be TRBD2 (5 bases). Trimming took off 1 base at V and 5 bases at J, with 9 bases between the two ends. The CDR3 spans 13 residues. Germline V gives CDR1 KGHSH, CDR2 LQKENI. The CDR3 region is CASSPQHGNEQYF. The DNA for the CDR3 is TGTGCCAGCTCACCACAGCACGGGAACGAGCAGTACTTC.

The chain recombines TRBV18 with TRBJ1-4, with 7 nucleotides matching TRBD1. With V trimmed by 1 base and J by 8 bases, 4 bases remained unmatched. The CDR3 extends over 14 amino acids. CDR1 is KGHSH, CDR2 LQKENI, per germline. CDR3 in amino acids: CASSPRQGREKLFF. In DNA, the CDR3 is TGTGCCAGCTCACCACGACAGGGTCGGGAAAAACTGTTTTTT.

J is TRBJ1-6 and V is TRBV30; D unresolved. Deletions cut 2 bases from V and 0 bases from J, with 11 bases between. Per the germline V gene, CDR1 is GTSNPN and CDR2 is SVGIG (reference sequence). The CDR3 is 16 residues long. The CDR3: CAWSSPGSSYNSPLHF. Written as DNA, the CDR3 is TGTGCCTGGAGTAGCCCCGGGAGCTCCTATAATTCACCCCTCCACTTT.

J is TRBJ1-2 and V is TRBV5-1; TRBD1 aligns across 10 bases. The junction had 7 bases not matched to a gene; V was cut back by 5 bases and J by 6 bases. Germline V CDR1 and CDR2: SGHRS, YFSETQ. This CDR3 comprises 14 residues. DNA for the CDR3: TGCGCCAGCAGACCGACAGGGGGCCAAGATGGCTACACCTTC. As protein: CASRPTGGQDGYTF. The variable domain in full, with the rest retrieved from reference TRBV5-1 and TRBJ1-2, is KAGVTQTPRYLIKTRGQQVTLSCSPISGHRSVSWYQQTPGQGLQFLFEYFSETQRNKGNFPGRFSGRQFSNSRSEMNVSTLELGDSALYLCASRPTGGQDGYTFGSGTRLTVV.

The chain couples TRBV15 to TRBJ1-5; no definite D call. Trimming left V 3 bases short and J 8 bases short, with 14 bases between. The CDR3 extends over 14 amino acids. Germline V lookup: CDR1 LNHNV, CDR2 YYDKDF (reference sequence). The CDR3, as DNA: TGTGCCACCAGCAGTGTGGGAGGTATTGAGCCCCAGCATTTT. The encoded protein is CATSSVGGIEPQHF.

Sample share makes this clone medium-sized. CDR3 in amino acids: CASSEGPGFSGNTIYF. The CDR3 DNA reads as TGTGCCAGCAGTGAAGGCCCAGGGTTCTCTGGAAACACCATATATTTT. The J gene is TRBJ1-3, the V gene TRBV2, with D possibly being TRBD1 (5 bases). The V end lost 1 base, the J end lost 0 bases, and 10 bases lay between the germline ends. The germline gives CDR1 SNHLY, CDR2 FYNNEI. This CDR3 has 16 residues. Combining the CDR3 with reference TRBV2 and TRBJ1-3 gives the whole variable domain EPEVTQTPSHQVTQMGQEVILRCVPISNHLYFYWYRQILGQKVEFLVSFYNNEISEKSEIFDDQFSVERPDGSNFTLKIRSTKLEDSAMYFCASSEGPGFSGNTIYFGEGSWLTVV.

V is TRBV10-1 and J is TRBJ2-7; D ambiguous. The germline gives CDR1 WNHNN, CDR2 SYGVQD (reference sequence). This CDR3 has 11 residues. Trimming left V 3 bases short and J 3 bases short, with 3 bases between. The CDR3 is CASSDLYEQYF. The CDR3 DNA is TGCGCCAGCAGTGATCTCTACGAGCAGTACTTC.

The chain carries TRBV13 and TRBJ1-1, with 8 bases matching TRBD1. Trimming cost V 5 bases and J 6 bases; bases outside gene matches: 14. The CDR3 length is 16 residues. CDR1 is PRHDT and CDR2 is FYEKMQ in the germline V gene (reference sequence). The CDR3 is CASSPPGQGADPEAFF. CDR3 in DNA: TGTGCCAGCAGCCCCCCGGGGCAGGGGGCGGATCCTGAAGCTTTCTTT.

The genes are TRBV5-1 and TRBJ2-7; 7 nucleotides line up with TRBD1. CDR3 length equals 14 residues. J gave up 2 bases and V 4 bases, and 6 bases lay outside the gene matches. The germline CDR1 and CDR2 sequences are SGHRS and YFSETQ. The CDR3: CASSPGQDPYEQYF. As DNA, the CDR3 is TGCGCCAGCAGCCCCGGACAGGACCCCTACGAGCAGTACTTC.

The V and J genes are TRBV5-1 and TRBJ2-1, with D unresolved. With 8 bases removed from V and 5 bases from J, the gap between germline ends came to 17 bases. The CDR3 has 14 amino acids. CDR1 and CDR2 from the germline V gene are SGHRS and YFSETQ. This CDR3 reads CASSQIQLDNEQFF. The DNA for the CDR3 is TGCGCCAGTAGTCAGATCCAGCTGGACAATGAGCAGTTCTTC.

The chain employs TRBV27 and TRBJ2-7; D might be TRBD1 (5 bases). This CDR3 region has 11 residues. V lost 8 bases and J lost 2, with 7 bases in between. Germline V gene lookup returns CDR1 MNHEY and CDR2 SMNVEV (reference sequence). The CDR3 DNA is TGTGCCAGCTCGACAGCCTACGAGCAGTACTTC. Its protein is CASSTAYEQYF.